The 10 T cell receptor beta chains below all came from one sample that was sequenced in a study of graft-versus-host responses after intestinal transplantation. Plates contained around 200,000 CFSE-labeled responder cells and around 200,000 irradiated, violet-dye-labeled stimulator cells. TCRdb keeps only in-frame clones here, not all; method: immunoSEQ multiplex PCR. The sample includes about 15,000 clones, 38% of them seen just once. Material: alloreactive CD8+ T cells from a mixed lymphocyte reaction culture, obtained before intestinal transplant. Subset meaning: CFSE-low proliferating T cells sorted from roughly six-day pre-transplant mixed lymphocyte reaction (GvH or HvG direction). The receptors stem from a human patient who received an intestinal transplant.

The J gene is TRBJ2-2, the V gene TRBV7-2, with 10 positions matching TRBD2. After removal of 7 bases from V and 4 bases from J, the junction contained 6 bases not matched to a gene. From germline, CDR1 is SGHTA and CDR2 FQGNSA. This CDR3 is 15 amino acids long. CDR3 amino acids: CASTLLAGLTGELFF. The CDR3, as DNA: TGTGCCAGCACCCTACTAGCGGGACTCACCGGGGAGCTGTTTTTT. The full variable domain, its missing parts supplied by reference TRBV7-2 and TRBJ2-2, is GAGVSQSPSNKVTEKGKDVELRCDPISGHTALYWYRQSLGQGLEFLIYFQGNSAPDKSGLPSDRFSAERTGGSVSTLTIQRTQQEDSAVYLCASTLLAGLTGELFFGEGSRLTVL.

This clone has only one observation. This chain joins TRBV15 and TRBJ1-1; 7 positions agree with TRBD1. The trim removed 0 bases at V and 5 bases at J, leaving 9 bases unmatched. CDR1 LNHNV and CDR2 YYDKDF come from the germline V gene (reference sequence). The CDR3 runs to 16 residues. The CDR3 DNA reads TGTGCCACCAGCAGAGATAGGGCAGGGGGGTGGACTGAAGCTTTCTTT. Its translation: CATSRDRAGGWTEAFF.

The chain employs TRBV9 and TRBJ2-5; no clear D gene. V lost 0 bases to trimming and J lost 7 bases, with 10 bases between them. This CDR3 contains 13 residues. Germline values: CDR1 SGDLS, CDR2 YYNGEE. The CDR3 nucleotides read TGTGCCAGCAGCGTAGGCGACTTTGGGACCCAGTACTTC. This sequence encodes CASSVGDFGTQYF.

Judged by abundance, this clone is medium-sized. This chain links TRBV19 with TRBJ1-1, with 11 nucleotides matching TRBD1. Per germline, CDR1 LNHDA and CDR2 SQIVND (reference sequence). With 1 base clipped from V and 8 bases from J, the junction kept 0 bases outside the gene matches. The CDR3 consists of 13 residues. CDR3 coding DNA: TGTGCCAGTAGTATAGGGACAGGGGGCGAAGCTTTCTTT. Translation gives CASSIGTGGEAFF.

The rearrangement uses TRBV21-1 and TRBJ1-5. TRBV21-1 has pseudogene status. The CDR3 is 13 residues long. The CDR3: CATGPARNQPQHF. The DNA of the CDR3 is TGTGCCACCGGACCGGCCCGCAATCAGCCCCAGCATTTT.

V is TRBV4-1 and J is TRBJ2-1; 8 nucleotides align to TRBD2. CDR1 is MGHRA and CDR2 is YSYEKL in the germline V gene. This CDR3 region has 18 residues. Trimming removed 0 bases from V and 0 bases from J; junction bases left unmatched: 7. CDR3 DNA sequence: TGCGCCAGCAGCCAAGATTCCGTTAGCGGGACCTCCTACAATGAGCAGTTCTTC. Residues: CASSQDSVSGTSYNEQFF.

This clone was seen more than once but under ten times. V usage is TRBV6-6 and J usage is TRBJ2-7; no clear D gene. This CDR3 spans 14 amino acids. Between the trimmed V and J ends, which lost 2 bases and 4 bases, there was a span of 12 bases. Germline CDR1 and CDR2: MNHNY and SVGAGI (reference sequence). CDR3 in DNA: TGTGCCAGCAGTTACCAAGGGCTTTGGTACGAGCAGTACTTC. It encodes CASSYQGLWYEQYF.

This clone qualifies as medium-sized. V usage is TRBV13 and J usage is TRBJ2-7; unclear D gene. The CDR3 consists of 11 residues. The ends were cut back, 5 bases at V and 2 bases at J, with 4 bases in the middle. The V gene's germline CDR1 is PRHDT and CDR2 FYEKMQ (reference sequence). In DNA, the CDR3 is TGTGCCAGCAGCCTGGCCTACGAGCAGTACTTC. Its protein is CASSLAYEQYF.

The chain couples TRBV6-5 to TRBJ2-7; 12 nucleotides match TRBD2. The germline CDR1 and CDR2 sequences are MNHEY and SVGAGI. The ends lost 2 bases at V and 2 bases at J; junction bases unmatched: 1. The CDR3 runs 15 residues. In nucleotides, the CDR3 is TGTGCCAGCAGTTACCGGACTAGCGGGACCTACGAGCAGTACTTC. It is translated as CASSYRTSGTYEQYF.

This clone was seen only a few times. The chain carries TRBV4-1 and TRBJ1-1, with D maybe TRBD1 (5 bases). Trimming removed 5 bases from V and 3 bases from J, with 19 bases in between. Germline loops: CDR1 MGHRA, CDR2 YSYEKL. CDR3 length equals 16 residues. The chain's CDR3 is CASSLSPEGPHTEAFF. CDR3 DNA sequence: TGCGCCAGCAGCTTAAGTCCTGAGGGGCCGCACACTGAAGCTTTCTTT.